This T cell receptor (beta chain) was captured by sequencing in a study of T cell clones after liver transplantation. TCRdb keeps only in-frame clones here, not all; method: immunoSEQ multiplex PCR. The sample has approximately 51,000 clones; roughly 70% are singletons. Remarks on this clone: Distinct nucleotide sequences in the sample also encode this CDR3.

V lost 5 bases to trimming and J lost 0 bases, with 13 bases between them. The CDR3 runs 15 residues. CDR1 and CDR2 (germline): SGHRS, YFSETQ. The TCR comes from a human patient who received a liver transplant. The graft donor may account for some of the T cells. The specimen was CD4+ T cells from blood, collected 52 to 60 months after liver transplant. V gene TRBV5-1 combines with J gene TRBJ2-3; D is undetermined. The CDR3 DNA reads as TGCGCCAGCAGTTTAGGCGCGACTAGCACAGATACGCAGTATTTT. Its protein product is CASSLGATSTDTQYF.